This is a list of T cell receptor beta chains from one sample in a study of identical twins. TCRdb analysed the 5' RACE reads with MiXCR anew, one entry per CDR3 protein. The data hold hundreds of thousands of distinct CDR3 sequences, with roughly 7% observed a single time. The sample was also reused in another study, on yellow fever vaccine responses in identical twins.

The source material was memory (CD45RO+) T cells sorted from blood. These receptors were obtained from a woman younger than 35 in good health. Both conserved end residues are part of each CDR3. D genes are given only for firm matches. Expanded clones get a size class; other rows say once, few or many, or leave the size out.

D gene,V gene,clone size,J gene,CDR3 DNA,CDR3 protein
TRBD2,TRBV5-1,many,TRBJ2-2,TGCGCCAGCAGCTTAAGCGGGAGCCCGAACACCGGGGAGCTGTTTTTT,CASSLSGSPNTGELFF
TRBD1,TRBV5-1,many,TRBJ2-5,TGTGCCAGCAGTTTGGACAGGGGCCAAGAGACCCAGTACTTC,CASSLDRGQETQYF
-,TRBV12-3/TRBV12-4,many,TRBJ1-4,TGTGCCAGCAGTCCCGGGGCAACTCCAACTAATGAAAAACTGTTTTTT,CASSPGATPTNEKLFF
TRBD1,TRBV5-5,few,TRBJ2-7,TGTGCCAGCAGCCAGCGGACAGGGCTGTCCTACGAGCAGTACTTC,CASSQRTGLSYEQYF
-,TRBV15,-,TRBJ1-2,TGTGCCACCAGCAGAGATCGAGCAGGGGCTGAATATGGCTACACCTTC,CATSRDRAGAEYGYTF
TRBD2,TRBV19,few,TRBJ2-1,TGTGCCAGTAGTAGCGGGAGGAACGATGAGCAGTTCTTC,CASSSGRNDEQFF
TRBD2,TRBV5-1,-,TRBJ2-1,TGCGCCAGCAGCTTGCCCGGGACTAGCGGGAGGGGTTACAATGAGCAGTTCTTC,CASSLPGTSGRGYNEQFF
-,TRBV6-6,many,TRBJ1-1,TGTGCCAGCAGTTCTGGGTGGACTGAAGCTTTCTTT,CASSSGWTEAFF
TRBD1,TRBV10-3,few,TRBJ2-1,TGTGCCATCGGGTGGGGACAGTCGAATGAGCAGTTCTTC,CAIGWGQSNEQFF
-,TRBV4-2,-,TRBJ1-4,TGTGCCAGCAGCCAAGAAAGACGGGGCGACGAAAAACTGTTTTTT,CASSQERRGDEKLFF
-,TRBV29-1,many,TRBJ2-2,TGCAGCGTTATGGAACCCGGGGAGCTGTTTTTT,CSVMEPGELFF
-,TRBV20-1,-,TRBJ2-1,TGCAGTGCCGGACCATTAAATGAGCAGATCTTC,CSAGPLNEQIF
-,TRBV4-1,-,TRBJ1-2,TGCGCCAGCAGCCAGGAAGGACCCGCTGGGAAGCTGGCTACACCCTTC,CASSQEGPAGKLATPF
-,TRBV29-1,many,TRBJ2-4,TGCAGCGTTGAAGAATTTTCCTTAGGGGCCAAAAACATTCAGTACTTC,CSVEEFSLGAKNIQYF